The clone carrying this T cell receptor beta chain was found once. Its target is unknown. The CDR3 runs 13 residues. V was clipped by 4 bases and J by 4 bases, with 13 bases between them. CDR1 and CDR2 (germline): GTSNPN, SVGIG (reference sequence). Alongside CTLA-4 blockade with ipilimumab, patients with chemo-refractory metastatic non-small-cell lung cancer received focal radiation. This entry comes from a study of radiotherapy plus CTLA-4 blockade in lung cancer. Findings of the study overall: After radiotherapy and ipilimumab, tumor-derived clones expanded in peripheral blood.

The method was immunoSEQ multiplex PCR; TCRdb's version includes in-frame clones alone and lacks a portion of them. This repertoire shows under 65,000 clones, 65% to 80% found once; its top ten account for about 2.2%. The material sequenced was peripheral blood, taken from a patient treated with radiotherapy plus ipilimumab. This clonotype originated in a human donor with non-small cell lung cancer whose response to radiotherapy plus ipilimumab could not be evaluated. The chain uses TRBV30 and TRBJ1-2; TRBD1 is a possible D gene (5 bases). This CDR3 is CAWISRRGYGYTF. Here the CDR3 DNA reads TGTGCCTGGATTTCACGGAGGGGCTATGGCTACACCTTC.